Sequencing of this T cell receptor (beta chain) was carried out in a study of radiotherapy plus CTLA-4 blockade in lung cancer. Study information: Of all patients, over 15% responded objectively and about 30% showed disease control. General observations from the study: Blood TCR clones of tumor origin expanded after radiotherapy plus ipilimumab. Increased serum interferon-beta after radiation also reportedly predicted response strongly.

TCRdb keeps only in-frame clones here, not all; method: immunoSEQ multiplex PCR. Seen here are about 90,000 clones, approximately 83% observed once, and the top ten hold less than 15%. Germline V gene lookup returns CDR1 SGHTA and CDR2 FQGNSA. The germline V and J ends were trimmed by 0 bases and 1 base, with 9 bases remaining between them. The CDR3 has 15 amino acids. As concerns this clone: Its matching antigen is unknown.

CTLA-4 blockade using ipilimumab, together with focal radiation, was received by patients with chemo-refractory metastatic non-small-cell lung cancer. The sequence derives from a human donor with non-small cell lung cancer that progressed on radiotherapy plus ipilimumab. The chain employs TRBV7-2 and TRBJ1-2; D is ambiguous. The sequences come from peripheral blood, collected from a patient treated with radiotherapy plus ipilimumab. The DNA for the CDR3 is TGTGCCAGCAGCTTAGCGTCGGGCATTAACTATGGCTACACCTTC. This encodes CASSLASGINYGYTF.